A single sample gave rise to the 20 T cell receptor beta chains below, sequenced in a study of cytomegalovirus exposure and HLA in healthy donors. A multiplex PCR was run with 60 Vbeta primers and 13 Jbeta primers. Assay used: immunoSEQ multiplex PCR; TCRdb lists only in-frame clones, some missing. The table records approximately 180,000 clones, around 75% of them present only once. The source material was PBMCs. The source of these receptors is a male donor in good health and CMV-seronegative.

The rearrangement links TRBV14 to TRBJ2-1; D call uncertain. The germline V and J ends were trimmed by 5 bases and 0 bases, with 8 bases remaining between them. The germline CDR1 and CDR2 sequences are SGHDN and FVKESK. This CDR3 is built from 14 residues. The CDR3 protein is CASSELSSYNEQFF. The DNA of the CDR3 is TGTGCCAGCAGCGAACTGAGCTCCTACAATGAGCAGTTCTTC.

The CDR3 protein is CATGRDFLYNEQFF. CDR3 coding DNA: TGTGCCACCGGGCGGGACTTCCTCTACAATGAGCAGTTCTTC. The gene calls are TRBV15 and TRBJ2-1; possibly TRBD2 for D (6 bases). The CDR3 runs to 14 residues. Germline values: CDR1 LNHNV, CDR2 YYDKDF (reference sequence). V lost 8 bases and J 3 bases, leaving 14 bases between the germline ends.

This chain links TRBV28 with TRBJ2-5; 7 bases agree with TRBD1. The germline gives CDR1 MDHEN, CDR2 SYDVKM. CDR3 size: 15 residues. Trimming took 2 bases from V and 2 from J; bases not matched to a gene: 5. In DNA, the CDR3 is TGTGCCAGCAGTTTAAGATCAGGGGGTCAAGAGACCCAGTACTTC. It specifies CASSLRSGGQETQYF.

The chain joins TRBV29-1 to TRBJ2-7, with TRBD1 matching over 8 bases. The CDR3 is made up of 13 amino acids. CDR1 and CDR2 from the germline V gene are SQVTM and ANQGSEA. V lost 2 bases, J lost 7 bases, and 7 bases stayed unmatched. The CDR3, as DNA: TGCAGCGTTGAATCGGACAGGGCGAGGGAGCAGTACTTC. Amino acids: CSVESDRAREQYF.

This chain connects TRBV19 to TRBJ1-5; no clear D gene. The CDR3 covers 14 residues. Trimming removed 5 bases from V and 9 bases from J, with 17 bases in between. Germline V gene data show CDR1 as LNHDA and CDR2 as SQIVND (reference sequence). CDR3 protein: CASSYVTNGWPQHF. As DNA, the CDR3 is TGTGCCAGTAGTTACGTGACAAACGGTTGGCCCCAGCATTTT.

This chain connects TRBV27 to TRBJ2-1; 9 bases match TRBD2. V was clipped by 6 bases and J by 8 bases; unmatched bases: 5. From germline, CDR1 is MNHEY and CDR2 SMNVEV (reference sequence). This CDR3 has 13 residues. CDR3 protein: CASSGRGGDEQFF. CDR3 in DNA: TGTGCCAGCAGCGGGCGGGGGGGCGATGAGCAGTTCTTC.

The V and J genes are TRBV27 and TRBJ1-3; D not certain. Trimming left V 4 bases short and J 0 bases short, with 4 bases between. The CDR3 is 13 amino acids. Germline lookup yields CDR1 MNHEY and CDR2 SMNVEV (reference sequence). CDR3 sequence reads: CASSSSSGNTIYF. CDR3 nucleotide sequence: TGTGCCAGCAGTTCGAGCTCTGGAAACACCATATATTTT.

The CDR3 reads CASSQESGLNQPQHF. In DNA, the CDR3 is TGCGCCAGCAGCCAAGAGTCAGGGCTCAATCAGCCCCAGCATTTT. This chain connects TRBV4-3 to TRBJ1-5, with D perhaps matching TRBD1 (5 bases). Germline V lookup: CDR1 LGHNA, CDR2 YSLEER. The CDR3 contains 15 residues. Trimming removed 0 bases at V and 3 bases at J, with 9 bases between.

The chain couples TRBV5-8 to TRBJ2-3; 13 nucleotides line up with TRBD2. Looked up from germline, CDR1 is SGHTS and CDR2 is YDEGEE. V shed 3 bases and J 2 bases; nucleotides not matched to a gene: 3. CDR3 length equals 16 residues. CDR3 in amino acids: CASSSGLAGYTDTQYF. The CDR3 nucleotides are TGTGCCAGCAGCTCGGGACTAGCGGGATACACAGATACGCAGTATTTT.

The chain carries TRBV28 and TRBJ1-5; 7 nucleotides agree with TRBD1. V shed 4 bases, J shed 3 bases, and the junction held 9 bases outside the gene matches. This CDR3 has 16 amino acids. CDR1 MDHEN and CDR2 SYDVKM come from the germline V gene. The CDR3 region has the DNA TGTGCCAGCAGTTCGGGGCCTACAGGGGTCAATCAGCCCCAGCATTTT. Residues: CASSSGPTGVNQPQHF.

This clone was detected ten times or more. The chain recombines TRBV6-5 with TRBJ2-1; 12 bases match TRBD2. This CDR3 is 15 amino acids long. Trimming took 8 bases from V and 8 from J; bases not matched to a gene: 10. Germline assignment: CDR1 MNHEY and CDR2 SVGAGI. CDR3 sequence reads: CASARLTSGGHEQFF. The DNA of the CDR3 is TGTGCCAGCGCTCGATTGACTAGCGGGGGCCATGAGCAGTTCTTC.

Turning to this clone: Additional DNA sequences in this sample encode the identical CDR3. The J gene is TRBJ1-5, the V gene TRBV4-2; a weak D match, TRBD1 (6 bases). The CDR3 is 15 amino acids. Germline V lookup: CDR1 LGHNA, CDR2 YNFKEQ. Trimming took off 0 bases at V and 4 bases at J, with 10 bases between the two ends. Here the CDR3 reads CASSQEGAENQPQHF. The CDR3 DNA reads TGTGCCAGCAGCCAAGAGGGGGCCGAGAATCAGCCCCAGCATTTT.

The chain joins TRBV6-6 to TRBJ2-1; TRBD2 might be the D (5 bases). CDR1 is MNHNY, CDR2 SVGAGI, per germline (reference sequence). V was trimmed by 8 bases and J by 4 bases, leaving 6 bases between them. The CDR3 totals 11 residues. As DNA, the CDR3 is TGTGCCAGCCGCGGGTACAATGAGCAGTTCTTC. This codes for CASRGYNEQFF.

Here the CDR3 DNA reads TGCGCCAGCAGCTCGGCGGGGAGCAGAGAGACCCAGTACTTC. Translation: CASSSAGSRETQYF. This rearrangement joins TRBV5-1 to TRBJ2-5; maybe TRBD2 (6 bases). The CDR3 extends over 14 amino acids. With 3 bases removed from V and 4 bases from J, the gap between germline ends came to 13 bases. Germline CDR1 and CDR2: SGHRS and YFSETQ. The entire variable domain, with the rest obtained from reference TRBV5-1 and TRBJ2-5, is as follows: KAGVTQTPRYLIKTRGQQVTLSCSPISGHRSVSWYQQTPGQGLQFLFEYFSETQRNKGNFPGRFSGRQFSNSRSEMNVSTLELGDSALYLCASSSAGSRETQYFGPGTRLLVL.

The V gene is TRBV30, the J gene TRBJ1-2; D might be TRBD1 (6 bases). V lost 0 bases and J lost 4, with 12 bases in between. The CDR3 sequence is 14 residues long. Germline loops: CDR1 GTSNPN, CDR2 SVGIG (reference sequence). DNA for the CDR3: TGTGCCTGGAGTGTACCACAGGGATTCTATGGCTACACCTTC. Its protein product is CAWSVPQGFYGYTF.

This sequence joins TRBV28 and TRBJ1-5; 9 positions match TRBD1. The germline V gene encodes CDR1 MDHEN and CDR2 SYDVKM. The V segment lost 4 bases and the J segment 5 bases; nucleotides outside the gene matches: 6. The CDR3 extends over 15 amino acids. In nucleotides, the CDR3 is TGTGCCAGCAGTTCCTCGGGACAGGGCCATCAGCCCCAGCATTTT. Protein product: CASSSSGQGHQPQHF.

This clone was counted only a few times. The rearrangement joins TRBV5-6 to TRBJ2-2; tentative D call: TRBD1 (6 bases). Deletions cut 0 bases from V and 5 bases from J, with 14 bases between. CDR3 length: 16 amino acids. Per germline, CDR1 SGHDT and CDR2 YYEEEE. The CDR3 reads CASSLGGRVGTGELFF. The CDR3 DNA follows: TGTGCCAGCAGCTTGGGGGGGCGAGTAGGGACCGGGGAGCTGTTTTTT.

Only a few counts were recorded for this clone. V is TRBV5-4 and J is TRBJ1-2; 10 bases line up with TRBD1. Germline V gene data show CDR1 as SGHNT and CDR2 as YYREEE (reference sequence). Germline trimming cut 0 bases from V and 7 bases from J; bases unmatched to any gene: 3. The CDR3 runs 14 residues. Here the CDR3 DNA reads TGTGCCAGCAGCTTGGGGACAGGGGGATCTGGCTACACCTTC. Translated: CASSLGTGGSGYTF.

The chain links TRBV4-3 to TRBJ2-7; 12 nucleotides line up with TRBD2. V lost 4 bases and J lost 6; bases outside the gene matches: 7. Germline loops: CDR1 LGHNA, CDR2 YSLEER. This CDR3 contains 15 residues. The CDR3 coding sequence is TGCGCCAGCAGCCGAGGACTAGCGGGAAGTCGCGAGCAGTACTTC. Translated: CASSRGLAGSREQYF.

This clone was observed a handful of times. This chain joins TRBV30 and TRBJ1-5; no clear D gene. Looked up from germline, CDR1 is GTSNPN and CDR2 is SVGIG (reference sequence). Trimming cost V 0 bases and J 2 bases, with 11 bases left between them. The CDR3 is 15 residues long. CDR3 loop: CAWSVGSYGNQPQHF. CDR3 DNA sequence: TGTGCCTGGAGTGTAGGGAGTTACGGCAATCAGCCCCAGCATTTT.